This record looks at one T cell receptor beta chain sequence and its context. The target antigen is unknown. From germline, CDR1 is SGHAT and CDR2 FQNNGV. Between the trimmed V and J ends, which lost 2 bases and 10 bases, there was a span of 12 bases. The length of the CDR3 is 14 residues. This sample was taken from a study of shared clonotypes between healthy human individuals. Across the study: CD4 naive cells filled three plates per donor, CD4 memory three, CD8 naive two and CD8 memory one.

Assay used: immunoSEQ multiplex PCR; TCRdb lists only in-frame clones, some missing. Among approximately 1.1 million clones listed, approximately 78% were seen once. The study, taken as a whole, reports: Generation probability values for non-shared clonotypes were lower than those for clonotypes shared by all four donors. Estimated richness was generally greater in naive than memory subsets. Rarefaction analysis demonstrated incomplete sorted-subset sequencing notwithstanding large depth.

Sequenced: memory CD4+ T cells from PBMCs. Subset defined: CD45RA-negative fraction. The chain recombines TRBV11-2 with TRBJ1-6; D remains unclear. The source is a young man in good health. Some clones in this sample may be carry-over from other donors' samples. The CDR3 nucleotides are TGTGCCAGCAGCTTATCGGATTTCGGGTCACCCCTCCACTTT. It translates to CASSLSDFGSPLHF.